A selection of T cell receptor beta chains follows, all from one sample in a study of T cell responses to AZD1222 COVID-19 vaccine. Here immunoSEQ multiplex PCR was the method, and the copy in TCRdb shows in-frame clones only, minus some. The repertoire consists of some 140,000 clones, with over 65% occurring once and the leading ten covering 4.1%. The sequencing here drew on peripheral blood, taken on day 0 of AZD1222 vaccination. Receptor source: an adult in good health. Each CDR3 is given with its conserved first and last residue. D genes are given only for firm matches. Expanded clones are given a class, and other clones once, few, many or no size at all.

CDR3 protein,CDR3 DNA,V gene,D gene,J gene,clone size
CASSVGTGVTDTQYF,TGTGCCAGCAGCGTCGGGACAGGGGTAACAGATACGCAGTATTTT,TRBV7-9,TRBD1,TRBJ2-3,NA
CASSLGQGRTNEKLFF,TGCGCCAGCAGCCTCGGACAGGGACGAACTAATGAAAAACTGTTTTTT,TRBV5-1,TRBD1,TRBJ1-4,NA
CASSSRVGDSPLHF,TGCGCCAGCAGCTCCAGGGTGGGCGATTCACCCCTCCACTTT,TRBV5-1,NA,TRBJ1-6,NA
CASTTRQGRYGYTF,TGTGCCAGCACCACACGACAGGGGCGCTATGGCTACACCTTC,TRBV6-5,TRBD1,TRBJ1-2,NA
CASSWDRRSYEQYF,TGTGCCAGCAGCTGGGACCGACGCTCCTACGAGCAGTACTTC,TRBV5-6,NA,TRBJ2-7,NA
CSAEGSGVGGYTF,TGCAGCGCCGAGGGATCGGGGGTTGGTGGCTACACCTTC,TRBV29-1,NA,TRBJ1-2,NA
CASKKVLGIYEQYF,TGTGCCAGCAAAAAAGTCCTTGGGATATACGAGCAGTACTTC,TRBV27,NA,TRBJ2-7,NA
CASSSRGGVSSYEQYF,TGTGCCAGCAGCTCCCGCGGAGGGGTTAGCTCCTACGAGCAGTACTTC,TRBV11-1,NA,TRBJ2-7,NA
CASSYSPGPPGTPLHF,TGTGCCAGCAGTTACTCGCCGGGACCCCCGGGAACACCCCTCCACTTT,TRBV6-5,NA,TRBJ1-6,few
CASSQVNSPLHF,TGCGCCAGCAGCCAAGTTAATTCACCCCTCCACTTT,TRBV4-1,NA,TRBJ1-6,NA
CASSRSGADTQYF,TGCGCCAGCAGCCGCAGCGGAGCAGATACGCAGTATTTT,TRBV5-1,NA,TRBJ2-3,NA
CASSVGQVNYGYTF,TGTGCCAGCAGCGTGGGACAGGTTAACTATGGCTACACCTTC,TRBV5-4,TRBD1,TRBJ1-2,NA
CASSQTGNQPQHF,TGTGCCAGCAGTCAGACAGGGAACCAGCCCCAGCATTTT,TRBV11-2,TRBD1,TRBJ1-5,NA
CASSPTQGAYEQYF,TGTGCCAGCTCACCGACCCAGGGGGCTTACGAGCAGTACTTC,TRBV18,TRBD1,TRBJ2-7,NA
CAWSGLAGEETQYF,TGTGCCTGGAGTGGACTAGCGGGGGAAGAGACCCAGTACTTC,TRBV30,TRBD2,TRBJ2-5,NA
CASSHLRGGQRLEKLFF,TGTGCCAGCAGCCACCTTAGGGGTGGACAGCGGCTGGAAAAACTGTTTTTT,TRBV4-2,NA,TRBJ1-4,NA
CAWRRNSNEKLFF,TGTGCCTGGAGGCGGAATTCTAATGAAAAACTGTTTTTT,TRBV30,NA,TRBJ1-4,NA
CASSIVPGLRYNEQFF,TGTGCCAGTAGTATAGTACCCGGGCTCCGTTACAATGAGCAGTTCTTC,TRBV19,NA,TRBJ2-1,NA
CASSGRDSRGTQYF,TGTGCCAGCAGCGGCCGGGACAGCCGGGGGACCCAGTACTTC,TRBV14,TRBD1,TRBJ2-5,NA
CASSFFGGTGGPNTEAFF,TGTGCCAGCAGTTTCTTTGGGGGGACAGGGGGCCCGAACACTGAAGCTTTCTTT,TRBV28,TRBD1,TRBJ1-1,many
CASSREEGAGNTIYF,TGTGCCAGCAGCAGGGAAGAGGGGGCTGGAAACACCATATATTTT,TRBV5-4,NA,TRBJ1-3,few
CASSPTTGIGQPQHF,TGTGCCAGCTCACCTACTACAGGGATTGGACAGCCCCAGCATTTT,TRBV18,NA,TRBJ1-5,NA
CASEGQGNNQPQHF,TGTGCCAGCGAGGGACAGGGTAACAATCAGCCCCAGCATTTT,TRBV2,TRBD1,TRBJ1-5,NA
CASSPYRGNTIYF,TGTGCCAGCAGCCCCTACAGGGGAAACACCATATATTTT,TRBV14,NA,TRBJ1-3,NA
CSASQGKGQPQHF,TGCAGTGCTAGTCAAGGCAAGGGGCAGCCCCAGCATTTT,TRBV20-1,NA,TRBJ1-5,NA
CASSLSQGDYGYTF,TGTGCCAGCAGTCTCTCACAGGGTGACTATGGCTACACCTTC,TRBV7-2,NA,TRBJ1-2,NA
CASSLLGEETQYF,TGCGCCAGCAGCTTGCTGGGGGAGGAGACCCAGTACTTC,TRBV5-1,NA,TRBJ2-5,NA
CASSYQVPGIDTQYF,TGTGCCAGCAGTTACCAAGTCCCGGGGATCGATACGCAGTATTTT,TRBV6-5,NA,TRBJ2-3,NA
CASSAGGTGKARVAGELFF,TGTGCCAGCAGCGCCGGCGGGACAGGGAAAGCTCGGGTGGCCGGGGAGCTGTTTTTT,TRBV7-3,TRBD1,TRBJ2-2,NA
CAWSPTGTYTEAFF,TGTGCCTGGAGTCCTACCGGAACGTACACTGAAGCTTTCTTT,TRBV30,NA,TRBJ1-1,NA